The 17 T cell receptor beta chains in this list originate from one sample, sequenced in a study of human thymus T cells. TCRdb's copy holds only in-frame clones and misses some; the assay was immunoSEQ multiplex PCR. The table lists about 120,000 clones, around 94% of them singletons. Resections from corrective heart surgery provided thymus tissue. The sequenced sample consisted of thymus tissue. The receptors here all came from a boy younger than two with a congenital heart defect but otherwise immunologically healthy.

The chain joins TRBV19 to TRBJ1-1; no clear D. The V end was cut by 0 bases, the J end by 3 bases, with 11 bases between. From germline, CDR1 is LNHDA and CDR2 SQIVND (reference sequence). CDR3 length: 15 residues. The DNA of the CDR3 is TGTGCCAGTAGTATAGATCGGGGAGCTTACACTGAAGCTTTCTTT. Amino acids: CASSIDRGAYTEAFF.

The chain joins TRBV12-5 to TRBJ1-2; a possible D gene is TRBD1 (5 bases). The germline V and J ends were trimmed by 5 bases and 8 bases, with 15 bases remaining between them. This CDR3 has 13 amino acids. Germline V lookup: CDR1 LGHNT, CDR2 FRNRAP. The CDR3 sequence is CASGEQGARGYTF. The CDR3 bases are TGTGCTAGTGGTGAGCAGGGCGCGCGCGGCTACACCTTC.

The chain employs TRBV4-2 and TRBJ2-1; TRBD2 matches 11 bases. V was clipped by 1 base and J by 7 bases; unmatched bases: 9. The CDR3 runs 17 residues. CDR1 and CDR2 (germline): LGHNA, YNFKEQ. CDR3 coding DNA: TGTGCCAGCAGCCAAGTAGTAGCGGGGGGGCCAGCGAATGAGCAGTTCTTC. This gives the protein CASSQVVAGGPANEQFF.

This chain connects TRBV6-1 to TRBJ1-3; 9 bases fit TRBD1. Germline V CDR1 and CDR2: MNHNS, SASEGT. This CDR3 contains 14 residues. Trimming removed 8 bases from V and 8 bases from J; junction bases left unmatched: 10. The CDR3 nucleotides are TGTGCCAGCCTGAGGGGACAGGGTAGATACACCATATATTTT. As protein: CASLRGQGRYTIYF.

The chain employs TRBV28 and TRBJ2-7; 8 nucleotides align to TRBD1. CDR3 size: 16 residues. J was trimmed by 2 bases and V by 5 bases; bases with no gene match: 11. From germline, CDR1 is MDHEN and CDR2 SYDVKM. CDR3 DNA: TGTGCCAGCAGTGTCCCCCGCGACAGGGGCCCCTACGAGCAGTACTTC. Protein product: CASSVPRDRGPYEQYF.

The chain has TRBV28 and TRBJ1-2; no clear D. This CDR3 comprises 12 residues. The ends were cut back, 8 bases at V and 4 bases at J, with 11 bases in the middle. Germline CDR1 is MDHEN and CDR2 is SYDVKM. CDR3 sequence (DNA): TGTGCCAGCCGGTCCTCGGCCTATGGCTACACCTTC. Protein product: CASRSSAYGYTF.

The chain combines TRBV10-2 with TRBJ2-7, with D unresolved. V lost 1 base and J lost 1, with 5 bases in between. There are 13 residues in the CDR3. Germline assignment: CDR1 WSHSY and CDR2 SAAADI. DNA for the CDR3: TGCGCCAGCAGTGAGTTTCTGTCCTACGAGCAGTACTTC. It codes for CASSEFLSYEQYF.

This sequence joins TRBV7-2 and TRBJ2-7; TRBD2 agrees at 8 bases. CDR3 length: 15 residues. V lost 5 bases to trimming and J lost 1 base; unmatched junction nucleotides: 7. The germline CDR1 and CDR2 sequences are SGHTA and FQGNSA. CDR3: CASSQSGGDSYEQYF. The DNA for the CDR3 is TGTGCCAGCAGCCAAAGCGGGGGCGATTCCTACGAGCAGTACTTC.

The V and J genes are TRBV9 and TRBJ2-3; 16 nucleotides match TRBD2. After removal of 4 bases from V and 4 bases from J, the junction contained 12 bases not matched to a gene. There are 19 residues in the CDR3. Looked up from germline, CDR1 is SGDLS and CDR2 is YYNGEE. The CDR3 loop is CASSPRPGTSGGAPDTQYF. The CDR3 DNA reads as TGTGCCAGCAGCCCCCGTCCCGGGACTAGCGGGGGGGCCCCAGATACGCAGTATTTT.

This clone was recorded once. The chain combines TRBV5-1 with TRBJ2-1; TRBD2 matches at 12 bases. The CDR3 spans 16 residues. Germline assignment: CDR1 SGHRS and CDR2 YFSETQ. V shed 4 bases and J 2 bases; nucleotides not matched to a gene: 4. The CDR3 DNA reads TGCGCCAGCAGCCGAGGACTAGCGGGGACCTACAATGAGCAGTTCTTC. Its protein is CASSRGLAGTYNEQFF.

The chain employs TRBV10-3 and TRBJ1-3; D uncertain. CDR3 length equals 14 residues. V shed 2 bases and J shed 6 bases, with 11 bases lying between them. CDR1 and CDR2 from the germline V gene are ENHRY and SYGVKD. CDR3 sequence reads: CAISERARENTIYF. The CDR3 region has the DNA TGTGCCATCAGTGAGCGAGCGAGGGAAAACACCATATATTTT.

The gene calls are TRBV27 and TRBJ2-2; D gene ambiguous. Germline V gene sequence: CDR1 MNHEY, CDR2 SMNVEV (reference sequence). This CDR3 is built from 15 residues. V lost 2 bases and J lost 4, with 11 bases in between. The CDR3 reads CASSLRRDTTGELFF. DNA of the CDR3: TGTGCCAGCAGTTTAAGAAGGGATACCACCGGGGAGCTGTTTTTT.

CDR3 in amino acids: CASSLGLAGGPDTGELFF. Written as DNA, the CDR3 is TGTGCCAGCAGCCTGGGACTAGCGGGGGGGCCGGACACCGGGGAGCTGTTTTTT. The gene calls are TRBV14 and TRBJ2-2; 16 nucleotides line up with TRBD2. Per the germline V gene, CDR1 is SGHDN and CDR2 is FVKESK. This CDR3 comprises 18 residues. V lost 4 bases to trimming and J lost 3 bases; unmatched junction nucleotides: 5.

The chain recombines TRBV19 with TRBJ1-2; D is unclear. V lost 5 bases and J 8 bases, leaving 15 bases between the germline ends. Germline loops: CDR1 LNHDA, CDR2 SQIVND (reference sequence). CDR3 length: 13 amino acids. The CDR3, as DNA: TGTGCCAGTAGTGCCAGGTACCTATCCGGCTACACCTTC. Translating gives CASSARYLSGYTF.

This clone showed up just once. The genes are TRBV27 and TRBJ2-7, with TRBD1 matching over 10 bases. The CDR3 contains 14 residues. Trimming took 5 bases from V and 6 from J; bases not matched to a gene: 7. Per germline, CDR1 MNHEY and CDR2 SMNVEV (reference sequence). This chain's CDR3 is CASSHGTGEAEQYF. CDR3 nucleotides: TGTGCCAGCAGTCATGGGACAGGGGAGGCCGAGCAGTACTTC.

The chain links TRBV19 to TRBJ2-7; 7 bases fit TRBD2. Per the germline V gene, CDR1 is LNHDA and CDR2 is SQIVND (reference sequence). This CDR3 is 13 amino acids long. Losses at the gene ends were 4 bases for V and 3 bases for J; bases not matched to a gene: 3. This chain's CDR3 is CASSNSGVYEQYF. The DNA of the CDR3 is TGTGCCAGTAGTAACAGCGGGGTCTACGAGCAGTACTTC.

The chain recombines TRBV7-2 with TRBJ1-2; tentatively, D is TRBD1 (5 bases). The CDR3 is made up of 17 amino acids. V dropped 2 bases and J dropped 2 bases, with 18 bases sitting between them. Germline lookup yields CDR1 SGHTA and CDR2 FQGNSA. Written as DNA, the CDR3 is TGTGCCAGCAGCTTACTTTCGTTTCCAGGGCTCAACTATGGCTACACCTTC. This translates into CASSLLSFPGLNYGYTF.